This T cell receptor beta chain was profiled in a study of T cell responses to AZD1222 COVID-19 vaccine. V lost 2 bases to trimming and J lost 4 bases, with 8 bases between them. Germline V CDR1 and CDR2: MGHRA, YSYEKL. The CDR3 runs to 13 residues. Study-wide results and limits: Females made up more of the donors, who were largely white British, and clonal diversity may have come out too low. The reported proportion of spike-specific TCRs targeting unmutated variant regions was nearly half.

The assay was immunoSEQ multiplex PCR, and TCRdb's table has in-frame clones only and misses some. The sample lists hundreds of thousands of clones, approximately 94% seen once, with about 0.5% in the top ten. As regards this clone: Antigen specificity is unknown.

Pooled together were second doses at about 4 or about 12 weeks. Material: peripheral blood, obtained 28 days after the second AZD1222 dose. The chain carries TRBV4-1 and TRBJ2-5; D uncertain. This receptor was obtained from an adult who received the AZD1222 COVID-19 vaccine. The CDR3 here is CASSQPLGETQYF. The DNA of the CDR3 is TGCGCCAGCAGCCAACCACTTGGAGAGACCCAGTACTTC.